This T cell receptor beta chain was recorded in a study of blood T cell repertoires in COVID-19. Study in general: Collection of acute and convalescent COVID-19 samples took place in the United States, Italy and Spain. PBMCs, B-cell-depleted T cells, or T cells were the source of the cDNA or gDNA that made up the material.

Original processing methods: Amplification with reference gene primers provided the estimates of nucleated cell counts. The method was immunoSEQ multiplex PCR; TCRdb's version includes in-frame clones alone and lacks a portion of them. The DNA gave D and trimming, while V, J and clone size come from that table. The repertoire holds about 57,000 clones, with about nine tenths as singletons. The CDR3 runs 12 residues. The germline CDR1 and CDR2 sequences are SEHNR and FQNEAQ (reference sequence). Trimming took 5 bases from V and 7 from J, leaving 12 bases between them. This clonotype was sampled from a man aged 55 to 70 with acute or convalescent COVID-19. This chain uses TRBV7-9 with TRBJ2-7, with D possibly matching TRBD2 (5 bases). The sequenced material came from peripheral blood. The CDR3 sequence: CASSLTSIEQYF. CDR3 sequence (DNA): TGTGCCAGCAGCCTCACTAGTATTGAGCAGTACTTC.